The T cell receptor (beta chain) described here comes from a study of response to subunit inactivated influenza vaccine. Notes on the study in general: Authors suggested few new T cells are recruited by each seasonal influenza vaccination.

The germline V gene encodes CDR1 SEHNR and CDR2 FQNEAQ (reference sequence). V lost 5 bases and J lost 6; bases outside the gene matches: 9. This CDR3 contains 14 residues. TCRdb ran MiXCR on the RT-PCR reads and lists one entry per CDR3 protein. This table has around 250,000 distinct CDR3 sequences, 9% to 15% appearing once. In the case of this clonotype: Its antigen is not known.

The clonotype was recovered from a man over 45 who received an inactivated influenza vaccine. The V gene is TRBV7-9, the J gene TRBJ2-7; 8 nucleotides agree with TRBD1. The sequences come from non-naive T cells sorted from PBMCs, collected 14 days before vaccination. The CDR3: CASSRSQGVGEQYF. In DNA form, the CDR3 reads TGTGCCAGCAGCCGATCACAGGGGGTCGGCGAGCAGTACTTC.